The source of this T cell receptor beta chain is a study of T cells after yellow fever vaccination (dated by TCRdb to the late 2010s). Background on the whole study: The SMART-Seq v4 Ultra Low Input RNA kit was used to prepare libraries from fractions with low cell numbers. Bulk TCR alpha and beta repertoires were sequenced longitudinally to track T-cell clones before and after primary and booster YFV17D yellow fever vaccination. Blood samples were taken at several timepoints before and after primary and secondary immunization, and bulk PBMC replicates and cell subsets were isolated. The cohort comprised two healthy male donors, one aged 18 to 30 and one aged 30 to 39 years. Results the study describes overall, beyond this receptor: The secondary T-cell response was weaker than the primary response but faster, peaking on day 5 instead of day 15. Only two donors were included in the study, so the extent to which the findings can be generalized is limited. After the booster, most of the clones that had expanded following primary vaccination were detected again (roughly 97% of CD4 and around nine tenths of CD8), which suggests that memory was broadly maintained. A small share of clonotypes was detected in both CD4 and CD8 compartments, with the overlap likely arising from convergent recombination. Because abundant contaminating clonotypes from the bulk population could be contained in FACS-sorted repertoires, computational filtering was required.

The treatment or condition label, read with the paper, signifies: live attenuated yellow fever vaccine strain. At each blood-draw timepoint, two biological replicates of bulk PBMCs were obtained. PBMCs were isolated from peripheral blood using a standard Ficoll-Paque protocol. TriZol was used to extract RNA from bulk PBMCs, from CD4 and CD8 fractions, and from dextramer-positive and dextramer-negative fractions. Synthesis of TCR cDNA relied on 5'RACE template switching, a step that introduced a universal primer site along with unique molecular identifiers. Priming of cDNA synthesis was performed from both the TCR alpha and TCR beta constant segments. Libraries were amplified in two PCR steps, with sample barcodes and sequencing adapters added in the second step. Sequencing of libraries was performed on Illumina HiSeq 2500 (2x100 bp) or NovaSeq (2x150 bp). Per the original workflow: MIGEC handled demultiplexing of reads and collapsing into UMI consensus sequences, while MiXCR performed V(D)J alignment. Using edgeR on replicate PBMC samples, clonotypes were called vaccine-responding if FDR was below 0.01 and the log2 fold change was above 5 up to day 15. Each bulk clonotype received a CD4 or CD8 identity based on whether the sequenced CD4 or CD8 repertoire contained that clonotype at higher abundance. The public reads were run again by TCRdb, first through fastp at Q25 and then through MiXCR, and only productive beta chains were kept. For every CDR3 protein sequence, its rows merge into one entry that carries the most common genes and DNA. Clone size and V and J calls follow TCRdb, not the original study. The sample includes about 400,000 distinct CDR3 sequences, with 6.2% observed a single time. 15% of the sample is in the top ten clones.

This clonotype occurred many times. No cognate antigen has been identified for it. No base quality information exists; no much larger clone differs at one position. CDR1 and CDR2, looked up from the germline V gene (reference sequence), are MNHEY and SMNVEV. Including the terminal cysteine and phenylalanine, the CDR3 comprises 15 residues. Just CDR3 DNA is preserved here, 45 bases in frame from base 1. Compared with germline, V lacks 2 bases and J lacks 9 bases; bases without a gene match: 5. This sample comprised PBMCs, obtained 5 days after the yellow fever booster vaccination. This TCR derives from a man between 25 and 39 years old who received the YFV17D yellow fever vaccine. This sequence uses TRBV27 and TRBJ2-1; TRBD2 matches 12 bases in the middle. The CDR3 reads CASSLNRLAGVEQFF. Read as DNA, the sequence is TGTGCCAGCAGTTTAAACCGACTAGCGGGAGTTGAGCAGTTCTTC.